This record covers a single T cell receptor beta chain. This sample is part of a study of cytomegalovirus exposure and HLA in healthy donors. With 60 Vbeta and 13 Jbeta primers, the PCR was carried out. Sequencing was performed with immunoSEQ multiplex PCR; in TCRdb, only in-frame clones are kept and a portion is missing. Among about 89,000 clones listed, more than 55% were seen once. This CDR3 has 13 amino acids. The V gene's germline CDR1 is SGDLS and CDR2 YYNGEE. V lost 0 bases and J 7 bases, leaving 10 bases between the germline ends. The rearrangement joins TRBV9 to TRBJ2-5; no clear D. Material: PBMCs. This TCR derives from a human donor in good health. Here the CDR3 reads CASSVEARGTQYF. The CDR3 region has the DNA TGTGCCAGCAGCGTAGAGGCTAGAGGGACCCAGTACTTC.